This T cell receptor beta chain was recovered during a study of blood T cell repertoires in COVID-19. Only in-frame clones appear in the TCRdb table, and some are missing; sequencing was by immunoSEQ multiplex PCR. The sample has over 100,000 clones; approximately 80% are singletons. Germline CDR1 reads MDHEN; CDR2 reads SYDVKM. This CDR3 has 12 residues. Trimming took off 5 bases at V and 4 bases at J, with 8 bases between the two ends. The TCR comes from a woman aged 50 to 60 with acute or convalescent COVID-19. The V call is TRBV28, the J call TRBJ1-2; D is ambiguous. Material for sequencing was peripheral blood. As DNA, the CDR3 is TGTGCCAGCAGTGATCCAGGCTATGGCTACACCTTC. Translating gives CASSDPGYGYTF.